This TCR beta chain derives from a study of CD8 T cells in Susac syndrome (dated by TCRdb to the late 2010s). Turning to the overall study: Whether CD8+ T cell activation and differentiation in Susac syndrome was antigen driven was tested using repertoire sequencing. CD8+ T cell repertoire clonality was compared between about a dozen healthy donors, approximately 14 Susac syndrome patients and 15 multiple sclerosis patients. Broad study findings and their caveats: The TCR sequencing and HLA analysis was acknowledged to have included a relatively small number of individuals.

A word on this clonotype: It lacks a known antigen. Base qualities are not at hand, and no much larger clone is one base apart.

From the cysteine through the phenylalanine, the CDR3 covers 12 amino acids. Left in the record is the CDR3 DNA by itself, 36 bases read in frame from the first base. CDR1 is given as SGHVS and CDR2 as FQNEAQ, both from the germline V gene. Trimming leaves V shorter by 8 bases and J shorter by 2 bases, with the junction holding 2 bases beyond the gene matches. RNA was extracted with the RNeasy kit and about 0.45 to 1 ug was reverse transcribed using random hexamers. The immunoSEQ multiplex PCR assay, covering 54 Vbeta and 13 Jbeta segments, was used to amplify TCR beta CDR3 regions. To correct PCR amplification bias, a synthetic template baseline was used for both primer optimization and computational correction. In the authors' own workflow: Reads were assigned to V, D and J genes according to IMGT and analyzed in immunoSEQ Analyzer, with only productive sequences retained. To calculate clonality, Shannon entropy was normalized by log2 of the number of productive unique sequences and then subtracted from one. For each patient and control, public and private clones were evaluated within the 100 most prevalent clones. Susac-specific clones were defined as absent from healthy and MS cohorts, 1052 published viral clones and other ImmuneACCESS disease sequences. TCRdb handled the public reads itself, with Q25 trimming in fastp and clone calling in MiXCR, and kept productive beta chains. When rows share a CDR3 protein, they turn into one entry using the most common DNA and genes. It is TCRdb's table, rather than the study itself, that gives the V and J calls and clone size. This sample is represented by 50,000 or so distinct CDR3 sequences; 80% to 95% of them were singletons. The top ten hold 0.4% to 0.5% of the sample.

Peripheral blood CD8+ and CD4+ T cells from healthy donors, Susac syndrome patients and multiple sclerosis patients were profiled by high-throughput TCR beta sequencing. The healthy donors served as controls matched for age and sex. CD8+ TEMRA cells were enriched by FACS, while bulk CD8+ and CD4+ T cells were purified by magnetic negative isolation. Blood was drawn into EDTA tubes, processed within 24 hours, and PBMCs were isolated by density gradient centrifugation. PBMCs intended for TCR sequencing were cryopreserved in liquid nitrogen and thawed later in a water bath at 37 degrees C. Purity of sorted or isolated CD4+, CD8+ and CD8+ TEMRA cells was at least 90%.

Recombination linked TRBV7-8 to TRBJ1-1; TRBD1 agrees with 7 junctional bases. This clonotype originated in a human donor in good health. Sequencing used CD8+ T cells from PBMCs. The DNA reads as follows: TGTGCCAGCGGGACAGCCAACACTGAAGCTTTCTTT. Its protein is CASGTANTEAFF.